The rows below give T cell receptor beta chains drawn from one sample of a study of CD8+CD57+ T cells in acquired aplastic anemia. Using its own MiXCR run on the reads, TCRdb lists one record per CDR3 protein. The table has around 170,000 distinct CDR3 sequences, 60% to 70% seen once. The specimen was sorted CD4+, CD8+, or CD8+CD57+ T cells (not recorded which) from PBMCs. These receptors originate from a human donor in good health. Both conserved end residues are part of each CDR3. D genes are given only for firm matches. Clone size is not always given. Where it is, it says once, few, many or a class for expanded clones.

clone_size j_call cdr3_length d_call v_call cdr3_aa cdr3_nt
- TRBJ1-1 13 TRBD1 TRBV10-3 CAISESLGTGAFF TGTGCCATCAGTGAGTCCTTGGGGACAGGCGCTTTCTTT
- TRBJ1-5 19 - TRBV6-5 CASSERCSELTTVHQPQHF TGTGCCAGCAGCGAACGTTGCAGTGAACTGACGACAGTACATCAGCCCCAGCATTTT
- TRBJ1-5 15 - TRBV19 CASSPRAHSFQPQHF TGTGCCAGTAGTCCCCGGGCCCACAGCTTCCAGCCCCAGCATTTT
many TRBJ1-5 12 - TRBV28 CASKDGNQPQHF TGTGCCAGCAAAGATGGCAATCAGCCCCAGCATTTT
many TRBJ1-1 14 - TRBV5-6 CASSLSSSYPEAFF TGTGCCAGCAGCTTATCCAGCAGTTACCCTGAAGCTTTCTTT
many TRBJ2-7 16 - TRBV7-2 CASSQEGGFLPYEQYF TGTGCCAGCAGCCAGGAAGGGGGGTTCCTACCGTACGAGCAGTACTTC
once TRBJ2-7 14 - TRBV4-1 CASSQEIGTYEQYF TGCGCCAGCAGCCAAGAAATTGGCACCTACGAGCAGTACTTC
many TRBJ2-7 14 TRBD1 TRBV20-1 CSAKGTVGDYEQYF TGCAGTGCTAAAGGGACAGTAGGGGACTACGAGCAGTACTTC
- TRBJ2-7 15 - TRBV7-8 CASSQDQVSSYEQYF TGCGCCAGCAGCCAAGATCAAGTCAGCTCCTACGAGCAGTACTTC
- TRBJ2-7 13 - TRBV7-2 CASSLALVGEQYF TGTGCCAGCAGCTTAGCGTTGGTAGGCGAGCAGTACTTC
many TRBJ1-2 15 TRBD1 TRBV5-1 CASSLGTDRAVGYTF TGCGCCAGCAGCTTGGGGACCGACAGGGCAGTTGGCTACACCTTC
- TRBJ1-4 11 TRBD1 TRBV29-1 CSVGGQEKLFF TGCAGCGTTGGGGGACAGGAAAAACTGTTTTTT
- TRBJ2-3 16 TRBD1 TRBV2 CASKWGMDRRRDTQYF TGTGCCAGCAAATGGGGGATGGACAGGAGGAGAGATACGCAGTATTTT
once TRBJ2-5 13 - TRBV10-3 CAISEEEGETQYF TGTGCCATCAGTGAGGAGGAGGGAGAGACCCAGTACTTC
- TRBJ1-1 15 TRBD1 TRBV12-3/TRBV12-4 CASSLEARQGNGAFF TGTGCCAGCAGTTTGGAAGCGAGACAGGGGAACGGAGCTTTCTTT
many TRBJ2-7 16 TRBD2 TRBV11-2 CASSLVTSGRLYEQYF TGTGCCAGCAGCTTAGTGACTAGCGGGAGGCTCTACGAGCAGTACTTC
- TRBJ2-7 13 - TRBV5-1 CASSLTGLHEQYF TGCGCCAGCAGCTTGACCGGCTTGCACGAGCAGTACTTC
- TRBJ2-3 15 - TRBV2 CASSQDRQSTDTQYF TGTGCCAGCAGCCAAGATCGACAAAGCACAGATACGCAGTATTTT
- TRBJ1-5 13 TRBD1 TRBV10-3 CAIRGTANQPQHF TGTGCCATCAGGGGGACAGCCAATCAGCCCCAGCATTTT
- TRBJ1-1 14 - TRBV6-1 CASRTPTGNTEAFF TGTGCCAGCAGGACCCCGACAGGGAACACTGAAGCTTTCTTT
- TRBJ1-2 13 - TRBV6-5 CAGSYSTGNGYTF TGTGCCGGCAGTTACTCGACGGGGAATGGCTACACCTTC
- TRBJ1-2 13 - TRBV7-8 CASSLRANYGYTF TGTGCCAGCAGCTTACGGGCCAACTATGGCTACACCTTC
- TRBJ2-7 14 TRBD1 TRBV11-2 CASSKTGANYEQYF TGTGCCAGCAGCAAGACAGGGGCTAACTACGAGCAGTACTTC
- TRBJ2-5 12 TRBD1 TRBV20-1 CSAKGTVGDQYF TGCAGTGCTAAAGGGACAGTAGGGGACCAGTACTTC
- TRBJ2-3 13 - TRBV24-1 CATSRDGTDTQYF TGTGCCACCAGTCGGGACGGCACAGATACGCAGTATTTT
- TRBJ2-1 11 - TRBV20-1 CSARDDYEQFF TGCAGTGCTAGAGATGATTATGAGCAGTTCTTC
many TRBJ2-1 16 TRBD2 TRBV11-2 CASSSGAGGPYNEQFF TGTGCCAGCAGCTCAGGAGCGGGAGGGCCTTACAATGAGCAGTTCTTC
- TRBJ1-4 17 - TRBV7-4 CASSFSTYRATNEKLFF TGTGCCAGCAGTTTTAGCACCTACAGGGCAACTAATGAAAAACTGTTTTTT
few TRBJ2-5 14 TRBD2 TRBV7-9 CASSPGGAGETQYF TGTGCCAGCAGCCCCGGGGGGGCAGGAGAGACCCAGTACTTC
- TRBJ1-5 15 - TRBV24-1 CATRGGGESNQPQHF TGTGCCACTAGAGGCGGGGGGGAGAGCAATCAGCCCCAGCATTTT
- TRBJ2-7 14 - TRBV7-7 CASSPHSGTYEQYF TGTGCTAGCAGCCCCCACAGTGGGACCTACGAGCAGTACTTC
- TRBJ2-1 14 - TRBV7-3 CANSLLGDVNEQFF TGTGCCAACAGCCTCCTCGGGGACGTCAATGAGCAGTTCTTC
- TRBJ2-5 14 - TRBV7-2 CASSLAGQQETQYF TGTGCCAGCAGCTTAGCAGGGCAGCAAGAGACCCAGTACTTC
- TRBJ2-3 13 - TRBV24-1 CATSDLQETLEYF TGTGCCACCAGTGATTTGCAGGAAACCCTCGAGTATTTT
- TRBJ2-1 14 TRBD2 TRBV19 CASSTSGRYDEQFF TGTGCCAGTAGTACTAGCGGGCGCTACGATGAGCAGTTCTTC
- TRBJ1-1 13 - TRBV7-9 CASSLRKNTEAFF TGTGCCAGCAGCTTAAGGAAGAACACTGAAGCTTTCTTT
- TRBJ2-7 16 - TRBV7-8 CASSPGGRDTTYEQYF TGTGCCAGCAGCCCCGGAGGCCGGGACACAACCTACGAGCAGTACTTC
- TRBJ2-3 15 - TRBV24-1 CATSDDIFREDTQYF TGTGCCACCAGTGATGACATTTTCCGAGAAGATACGCAGTATTTT
many TRBJ2-5 15 TRBD1 TRBV25-1 CASSGTGGPEETQYF TGTGCCAGCAGTGGAACAGGGGGTCCAGAAGAGACCCAGTACTTC
many TRBJ2-2 16 TRBD2 TRBV20-1 CSAKDSGRARTGELFF TGCAGTGCGAAGGATAGCGGGAGGGCCCGAACCGGGGAGCTGTTTTTT
- TRBJ2-2 15 TRBD1 TRBV7-9 CTSSLRDRETGELFF TGTACCAGCAGCTTACGCGACAGGGAGACCGGGGAGCTGTTTTTT
- TRBJ2-7 18 - TRBV15 CATSRFTGQIPQSYEQYF TGTGCCACCAGCAGATTCACAGGTCAGATCCCCCAAAGCTACGAGCAGTACTTC
- TRBJ1-1 12 - TRBV5-6 CASSPGTPEAFF TGTGCCAGCAGCCCTGGGACCCCCGAAGCTTTCTTT
many TRBJ2-1 13 - TRBV7-3 CASSPTGANEQFF TGTGCCAGCAGCCCTACGGGGGCGAATGAGCAGTTCTTC
- TRBJ2-7 15 - TRBV7-6 CASSYIHRIFCEQYF TGTGCCAGCAGCTACATTCATCGTATCTTCTGCGAGCAGTACTTC
few TRBJ1-5 14 - TRBV20-1 CSAVHAASNQPQHF TGCAGTGCTGTTCATGCAGCTAGCAATCAGCCCCAGCATTTT
once TRBJ2-1 17 - TRBV15 CATSSYVGGEGYNEQFF TGTGCCACCAGCAGCTACGTAGGGGGAGAGGGTTACAATGAGCAGTTCTTC
few TRBJ2-5 14 - TRBV11-2 CASSFVLGLETQYF TGTGCCAGCAGCTTCGTGCTAGGTTTAGAGACCCAGTACTTC
- TRBJ2-1 13 TRBD2 TRBV2 CASGTSGNNEQFF TGTGCCAGCGGGACTAGCGGTAACAATGAGCAGTTCTTC
- TRBJ2-3 15 - TRBV10-1 CASSSTTRPTDTQYF TGCGCCAGCAGTTCCACGACTAGACCCACAGATACGCAGTATTTT
- TRBJ2-3 13 - TRBV7-3 CASSPSDRDTQYF TGTGCCAGCAGCCCATCAGACAGAGATACGCAGTATTTT
- TRBJ2-1 15 TRBD2 TRBV7-9 CASSQTSGRPNEQFF TGTGCCAGCAGCCAAACTAGCGGGAGGCCCAATGAGCAGTTCTTC
- TRBJ2-3 17 - TRBV2 CASSEPSLVLSTDTQYF TGTGCCAGCAGTGAACCTTCGTTAGTCCTTAGCACAGATACGCAGTATTTT
- TRBJ1-1 15 - TRBV12-5 CASSYPREMNTEAFF TGTGCCAGCAGTTACCCCAGGGAGATGAACACTGAAGCTTTCTTT
few TRBJ2-1 12 - TRBV15 CATSSERGEQFF TGTGCCACCAGCAGTGAACGGGGTGAGCAGTTCTTC